The 24 T cell receptor beta chains below were found in one sample sequenced in a study of identical twins. From the 5' RACE reads, TCRdb called clonotypes with MiXCR, one entry per CDR3 protein. The profile shows fewer than 650,000 distinct CDR3 sequences, less than 9% of them singletons. The same sample was also used in a study of yellow fever vaccine responses in identical twins.

Sequencing input: PBMCs. These receptors all stem from a woman aged 18-30 years in good health.

This clonotype was seen only a few times. The chain uses TRBV12-3 or TRBV12-4 and TRBJ1-5; TRBD1 agrees at 7 bases. There are 13 residues in the CDR3. Losses at the gene ends were 6 bases for V and 10 bases for J; bases not matched to a gene: 9. The CDR3 nucleotides are TGTGCCAGCAGCCTGGGACAGTCGAGCCCCCAGCATTTT. Its translation: CASSLGQSSPQHF.

This clonotype was observed a few times. The V call is TRBV15, the J call TRBJ2-1; D perhaps matches TRBD2 (5 bases). CDR1 LNHNV and CDR2 YYDKDF come from the germline V gene (reference sequence). The CDR3 is 14 amino acids. V dropped 4 bases and J dropped 7 bases, with 14 bases sitting between them. The CDR3 sequence is CATSKLLVSNEQFF. CDR3 sequence (DNA): TGTGCCACCAGCAAATTACTAGTTTCGAATGAGCAGTTCTTC.

The V gene is TRBV6-2 or TRBV6-3, the J gene TRBJ2-1; 9 positions agree with TRBD2. This CDR3 is built from 15 residues. CDR1 MNHEY and CDR2 SVGEGT come from the germline V gene. Trimming cost V 2 bases and J 9 bases; bases outside gene matches: 8. In DNA, the CDR3 is TGTGCCAGCAGTTACACGGGACTAGCCGCGGGTGAGCAGTTCTTC. The encoded protein is CASSYTGLAAGEQFF.

This clonotype was detected many times. The V call is TRBV5-1, the J call TRBJ2-3, with D hard to call. Germline V gene lookup returns CDR1 SGHRS and CDR2 YFSETQ. Between the trimmed V and J ends, which lost 4 bases and 2 bases, there was a span of 14 bases. The CDR3 is 15 residues long. CDR3: CASSQSASPTDTQYF. In DNA, the CDR3 is TGCGCCAGCAGCCAGTCAGCGTCGCCCACAGATACGCAGTATTTT.

CDR3 sequence (DNA): TGTGCCGGACAATGGGGAGAGACCCAGTACTTC. Translating gives CAGQWGETQYF. J is TRBJ2-5 and V is TRBV7-9; a weak D match, TRBD1 (5 bases). Trimming left V 11 bases short and J 4 bases short, with 11 bases between. The CDR3 has 11 residues. Germline V gives CDR1 SEHNR, CDR2 FQNEAQ (reference sequence). Combining the CDR3 with reference TRBV7-9 and TRBJ2-5 gives the whole variable domain DTGVSQNPRHKITKRGQNVTFRCDPISEHNRLYWYRQTLGQGPEFLTYFQNEAQLEKSRLLSDRFSAERPKGSFSTLEIQRTEQGDSAMYLCAGQWGETQYFGPGTRLLVL.

This clonotype was recorded at least ten times. The chain couples TRBV6-5 to TRBJ1-5; TRBD1 is a possible D gene (5 bases). The length of the CDR3 is 16 residues. Germline CDR1 is MNHEY and CDR2 is SVGAGI. Trimming stripped 2 bases from V and 1 base from J, with 12 bases between. The CDR3 nucleotides are TGTGCCAGCAGTTACCGGGTTGGGGGAAGCAATCAGCCCCAGCATTTT. Translation gives CASSYRVGGSNQPQHF.

The chain employs TRBV9 and TRBJ2-1; a weak D match, TRBD2 (7 bases). The germline V gene has CDR1 SGDLS and CDR2 YYNGEE. Trimming stripped 2 bases from V and 4 bases from J, with 13 bases between. The CDR3 covers 15 residues. CDR3 coding DNA: TGTGCCAGCAGCGTGGAGGGGGGGAGATACAATGAGCAGTTCTTC. Protein sequence: CASSVEGGRYNEQFF.

The rearrangement links TRBV12-3 or TRBV12-4 to TRBJ1-2; D is ambiguous. The V end lost 5 bases, the J end lost 7 bases, and 14 bases lay between the germline ends. The CDR3 is 13 residues long. CDR3 sequence reads: CASSLRVLGGYTF. The CDR3 DNA follows: TGTGCCAGCAGTCTTCGGGTCCTAGGTGGCTACACCTTC.

This chain connects TRBV25-1 to TRBJ2-2; D unclear. Trimming cost V 1 base and J 5 bases, with 11 bases left between them. The CDR3 extends over 15 amino acids. Germline V CDR1 and CDR2: MGHDK, SYGVNS. The CDR3: CASSEFPVETGELFF. The CDR3 coding sequence is TGTGCCAGCAGTGAATTCCCGGTTGAAACCGGGGAGCTGTTTTTT.

The chain links TRBV6-1 to TRBJ2-5; the match to TRBD2 covers 8 bases. V lost 4 bases and J lost 2; bases outside the gene matches: 3. Germline values: CDR1 MNHNS, CDR2 SASEGT. The CDR3 is made up of 14 amino acids. Written as DNA, the CDR3 is TGTGCCAGCAGTGGGACTAGCCAACAAGAGACCCAGTACTTC. Its protein product is CASSGTSQQETQYF.

Only a few counts were recorded for this clonotype. The rearrangement joins TRBV5-1 to TRBJ2-2; TRBD1 or TRBD2 may be the D gene (5 bases each). Germline-derived CDR1 and CDR2 are SGHRS and YFSETQ. This CDR3 has 19 residues. V gave up 0 bases and J gave up 6 bases, with 24 bases separating them. The CDR3 spells CASSLALSQATERAGELFF. CDR3 coding DNA: TGCGCCAGCAGCTTGGCTCTAAGCCAAGCGACAGAGAGGGCCGGGGAGCTGTTTTTT.

The chain carries TRBV6-5 and TRBJ2-4; 11 bases are a match to TRBD1. CDR1 and CDR2 (germline): MNHEY, SVGAGI. V dropped 0 bases and J dropped 7; count of bases not matched to a gene: 8. CDR3 size: 17 residues. As DNA, the CDR3 is TGTGCCAGCAGTTACTCGGGGACAGGGGGGCCCGCGAACATTCAGTACTTC. Translating it yields CASSYSGTGGPANIQYF.

The chain carries TRBV29-1 and TRBJ1-1; no firm D call. Germline assignment: CDR1 SQVTM and CDR2 ANQGSEA. There are 12 residues in the CDR3. V was pared by 3 bases and J by 10 bases, with 15 bases between. This chain's CDR3 is CSVDPGLSAAFF. DNA for the CDR3: TGCAGCGTTGACCCCGGACTTTCGGCAGCTTTCTTT. Full variable domain (outside the CDR3, taken from reference TRBV29-1 and TRBJ1-1): SAVISQKPSRDICQRGTSLTIQCQVDSQVTMMFWYRQQPGQSLTLIATANQGSEATYESGFVIDKFPISRPNLTFSTLTVSNMSPEDSSIYLCSVDPGLSAAFFGQGTRLTVV.

This clonotype was seen repeatedly, ten times or more. The V and J genes are TRBV18 and TRBJ2-3; no definite D call. V gave up 3 bases and J gave up 2 bases, with 6 bases separating them. The CDR3 has 13 amino acids. Germline V gives CDR1 KGHSH, CDR2 LQKENI. In nucleotides, the CDR3 is TGTGCCAGCTCACCCCTACACACAGATACGCAGTATTTT. Translation: CASSPLHTDTQYF.

The chain employs TRBV6-5 and TRBJ2-1; 10 bases agree with TRBD2. Trimming at V came to 0 bases and at J to 4 bases, leaving 12 bases not matched to a gene. The CDR3 has 19 residues. Germline CDR1 and CDR2: MNHEY and SVGAGI. Here the CDR3 DNA reads TGTGCCAGCAGTTACTCGATGGGGGTGGGACTAGCGAGTTACAATGAGCAGTTCTTC. Translating gives CASSYSMGVGLASYNEQFF.

This clonotype was recorded many times. The V call is TRBV15, the J call TRBJ2-5, with 7 bases fitting TRBD1. Germline V gene data show CDR1 as LNHNV and CDR2 as YYDKDF (reference sequence). Unmatched junction bases numbered 12, after V lost 6 bases and J lost 5 bases. CDR3 length equals 15 residues. The CDR3 DNA reads as TGTGCCACCAGAGCACGGACAGGCTTAAAGGAGACCCAGTACTTC. Encoded protein: CATRARTGLKETQYF.

This clonotype was seen more than once but under ten times. V and J are TRBV12-5 and TRBJ2-3, with D perhaps being TRBD1 or TRBD2 (5 bases each). CDR3 length: 20 amino acids. The germline gives CDR1 LGHNT, CDR2 FRNRAP. V lost 2 bases to trimming and J lost 2 bases, with 26 bases between them. The CDR3 DNA follows: TGTGCTAGTGGTTTGCCGATAGACAGAACCAGTGACGGGGACACAGATACGCAGTATTTT. Protein sequence: CASGLPIDRTSDGDTDTQYF.

This chain joins TRBV10-2 and TRBJ2-1; 12 bases agree with TRBD1. From germline, CDR1 is WSHSY and CDR2 SAAADI. The CDR3 sequence is 14 residues long. J was trimmed by 9 bases and V by 5 bases; bases with no gene match: 5. In DNA, the CDR3 is TGCGCCAGCAGTCCCGGGACAGGGGGCGTTGAGCAGTTCTTC. The encoded protein is CASSPGTGGVEQFF.

This chain joins TRBV5-1 and TRBJ2-7; 8 bases line up with TRBD1. CDR1 and CDR2 (germline): SGHRS, YFSETQ. After removal of 4 bases from V and 0 bases from J, the junction contained 6 bases not matched to a gene. The CDR3 length is 15 residues. This CDR3 is CASSMTGANSYEQYF. In DNA, the CDR3 is TGCGCCAGCAGCATGACAGGGGCCAACTCCTACGAGCAGTACTTC.

This clonotype was recorded at least ten times. This chain uses TRBV12-3 or TRBV12-4 with TRBJ2-1; TRBD2 agrees at 7 bases. This CDR3 contains 14 residues. J gave up 5 bases and V 8 bases, and 9 bases lay outside the gene matches. In DNA form, the CDR3 reads TGTGCCAGCCTATTAAGCGGGACTAACAATGAGCAGTTCTTC. Residues: CASLLSGTNNEQFF.

This clonotype was observed a handful of times. The chain couples TRBV18 to TRBJ1-5, with a tentative D call TRBD1 (5 bases). The germline V gene encodes CDR1 KGHSH and CDR2 LQKENI. This CDR3 is built from 15 residues. V was trimmed by 3 bases and J by 1 base, leaving 10 bases between them. In nucleotides, the CDR3 is TGTGCCAGCTCACCGGGGGGAACGAGCAATCAGCCCCAGCATTTT. The encoded protein is CASSPGGTSNQPQHF. The full variable domain, rest sourced from reference TRBV18 and TRBJ1-5, is NAGVMQNPRHLVRRRGQEARLRCSPMKGHSHVYWYRQLPEEGLKFMVYLQKENIIDESGMPKERFSAEFPKEGPSILRIQQVVRGDSAAYFCASSPGGTSNQPQHFGDGTRLSIL.

The chain has TRBV20-1 and TRBJ2-5; D is ambiguous. This CDR3 contains 13 residues. Germline assignment: CDR1 DFQATT and CDR2 SNEGSKA (reference sequence). Trimming cost V 3 bases and J 4 bases, with 12 bases left between them. CDR3 DNA sequence: TGCAGTGCTAGCTTGCCAGTCTCAGAGACCCAGTACTTC. Translating it yields CSASLPVSETQYF.

This clonotype has ten or more counts. The chain carries TRBV28 and TRBJ1-1; D call uncertain. The ends were cut back, 6 bases at V and 9 bases at J, with 14 bases in the middle. This CDR3 has 12 amino acids. Per germline, CDR1 MDHEN and CDR2 SYDVKM. CDR3 coding DNA: TGTGCCAGCAGCCCCCTTAGCCCTAAAGCTTTCTTT. Amino acid sequence: CASSPLSPKAFF.

This clonotype was seen many times. The chain couples TRBV12-3 or TRBV12-4 to TRBJ2-2; 11 bases fit TRBD2. V was pared by 6 bases and J by 4 bases, with 7 bases of the junction left unmatched. CDR3 length: 16 amino acids. The CDR3 sequence is CASRTSSGGTTGELFF. In DNA, the CDR3 is TGTGCCAGCAGAACGTCTAGCGGGGGGACCACCGGGGAGCTGTTTTTT.